Shown below are 18 T cell receptor beta chains from a single sample sequenced in a study of T-cell reconstitution after alpha-beta-depleted transplantation in children. The TCRbeta library incorporated unique molecular identifiers. TCRdb reprocessed the PCR reads with MiXCR, giving one entry per CDR3 protein. There are about 440,000 distinct CDR3 sequences in the sample; 43% occur only once, and around 29% lies in the top ten. The sample in question was PBMCs, obtained before TCRalphabeta/CD19-depleted stem cell transplant. These receptors originate from a girl under 10 years old with aplastic anemia, due to receive a stem cell transplant.

CDR3 sequence reads: CSVDGGAREQYF. In DNA, the CDR3 is TGCAGCGTTGATGGGGGGGCACGCGAGCAGTACTTC. The chain has TRBV29-1 and TRBJ2-7; a weak D match, TRBD2 (7 bases). This CDR3 spans 12 amino acids. V gave up 3 bases and J gave up 6 bases, with 12 bases separating them. Germline CDR1 and CDR2: SQVTM and ANQGSEA.

A few counts support this clonotype. V usage is TRBV19 and J usage is TRBJ1-1; 7 bases line up with TRBD1. V shed 4 bases, J shed 14 bases, and the junction held 13 bases outside the gene matches. CDR3 length: 13 residues. Germline V gene sequence: CDR1 LNHDA, CDR2 SQIVND (reference sequence). CDR3 sequence: CASSTVGTVWGFF. The CDR3 DNA reads as TGTGCCAGTAGTACGGTCGGGACAGTGTGGGGATTCTTT.

The chain links TRBV2 to TRBJ2-2, with D unresolved. V gave up 5 bases and J gave up 1 base, with 5 bases separating them. The CDR3 covers 13 residues. The germline V gene has CDR1 SNHLY and CDR2 FYNNEI. The CDR3, as DNA: TGTGCCAGCAGTAGGGTGAACACCGGGGAGCTGTTTTTT. Protein: CASSRVNTGELFF.

This chain links TRBV7-9 with TRBJ2-1; the D gene is possibly TRBD2 (5 bases). This CDR3 has 16 amino acids. The V and J ends lost 8 bases and 4 bases respectively, with 21 bases between them. Per the germline V gene, CDR1 is SEHNR and CDR2 is FQNEAQ (reference sequence). CDR3 sequence: CASASLARLLYNEQFF. The DNA of the CDR3 is TGTGCCAGCGCATCCCTAGCTAGGTTACTGTACAATGAGCAGTTCTTC.

V gene TRBV5-5 combines with J gene TRBJ2-3, with D possibly matching TRBD2 (6 bases). The V end lost 4 bases, the J end lost 0 bases, and 18 bases lay between the germline ends. Germline CDR1 SGHKS, CDR2 YYEKEE (reference sequence). CDR3 length: 17 amino acids. CDR3 bases: TGTGCCAGCAGCGCGCGTCCACTCGGGAGAAGCACAGATACGCAGTATTTT. It is translated as CASSARPLGRSTDTQYF.

This clonotype was seen a few times. The V and J genes are TRBV4-1 and TRBJ1-3, with a tentative D call TRBD1 (6 bases). This CDR3 spans 17 amino acids. Trimming removed 3 bases from V and 0 bases from J, with 15 bases in between. Germline-derived CDR1 and CDR2 are MGHRA and YSYEKL. The CDR3 spells CASSHLGQLNSGNTIYF. In DNA form, the CDR3 reads TGCGCCAGCAGCCATCTAGGACAGTTGAACTCTGGAAACACCATATATTTT.

This clonotype was seen more than once but under ten times. The V and J genes are TRBV7-9 and TRBJ1-3; 9 bases are a match to TRBD1. Germline-derived CDR1 and CDR2 are SEHNR and FQNEAQ (reference sequence). The CDR3 extends over 14 amino acids. Trimming removed 5 bases from V and 2 bases from J; junction bases left unmatched: 1. For the CDR3, the DNA is TGTGCCAGCAGCCGGACAGGGGCTGGAAACACCATATATTTT. It yields the protein CASSRTGAGNTIYF.

This clonotype was recorded many times. The DNA of the CDR3 is TGCAGCGTTCCCCCGGGAAACGACGGAACTCCGAAAGAGACCCAGTACTTC. This codes for CSVPPGNDGTPKETQYF. The V call is TRBV29-1, the J call TRBJ2-5, with D possibly TRBD2 on 5 matching bases. Germline assignment: CDR1 SQVTM and CDR2 ANQGSEA. CDR3 length: 17 amino acids. V was clipped by 5 bases and J by 3 bases, with 25 bases between them.

This chain joins TRBV7-8 and TRBJ2-7; 9 bases line up with TRBD1. This CDR3 has 16 amino acids. In germline, CDR1 is SGHVS, CDR2 FQNEAQ. Unmatched junction bases numbered 5, after V lost 2 bases and J lost 0 bases. The DNA for the CDR3 is TGTGCCAGCAGCTTAAGGGACAGGGATATCTCCTACGAGCAGTACTTC. This gives the protein CASSLRDRDISYEQYF.

This sequence joins TRBV5-6 and TRBJ2-1, with 12 bases fitting TRBD2. Trimming removed 0 bases from V and 3 bases from J; junction bases left unmatched: 7. This CDR3 has 18 amino acids. Looked up from germline, CDR1 is SGHDT and CDR2 is YYEEEE. The CDR3 nucleotides read TGTGCCAGCAGCTTGGGGCTAGCGGGGGGGTCTCTCTACAATGAGCAGTTCTTC. This translates into CASSLGLAGGSLYNEQFF.

Details on this clonotype: Just one base apart from a much larger clone, this may be a read error. The DNA of the CDR3 is TGTGTCAGCAGCCTCTTAGTCGGAGGAGGAGGCTACACCTTC. Amino acid sequence: CVSSLLVGGGGYTF. J is TRBJ1-2 and V is TRBV13; the D is unclear. The CDR3 loop spans 14 amino acids. Germline CDR1 reads PRHDT; CDR2 reads FYEKMQ (reference sequence).

This clonotype was detected only a few times. This chain links TRBV7-8 with TRBJ2-7, with TRBD1 identical over 8 bases. Germline values: CDR1 SGHVS, CDR2 FQNEAQ. V lost 5 bases, J lost 6 bases, and 6 bases stayed unmatched. There are 13 residues in the CDR3. CDR3 amino acids: CASSQGQGPEQYF. The CDR3 DNA follows: TGTGCCAGCAGCCAAGGACAGGGCCCCGAGCAGTACTTC.

V is TRBV5-1 and J is TRBJ2-5, with 8 bases identical to TRBD1. The V and J ends lost 4 bases and 10 bases, in that order; junction bases with no gene match: 15. The CDR3 has 15 residues. Germline V CDR1 and CDR2: SGHRS, YFSETQ. CDR3 sequence reads: CASSRESGQATGQYF. CDR3 nucleotides: TGCGCCAGCAGCAGGGAGTCGGGACAGGCGACAGGCCAGTACTTC.

A single count supports this clonotype. The chain is built from TRBV4-1 and TRBJ2-7; 13 nucleotides match TRBD2. This CDR3 has 17 amino acids. Germline V gene data show CDR1 as MGHRA and CDR2 as YSYEKL. The V gene end was trimmed by 1 base and the J gene end by 3 bases; junction bases not matched to a gene: 6. DNA for the CDR3: TGCGCCAGCAGCCAAGGGACTAGCGGGAGTTATAGCTACGAGCAGTACTTC. Translation: CASSQGTSGSYSYEQYF.

This chain joins TRBV7-9 and TRBJ2-3; D remains ambiguous. CDR3 length: 14 amino acids. V was trimmed by 5 bases and J by 4 bases, leaving 13 bases between them. Per germline, CDR1 SEHNR and CDR2 FQNEAQ (reference sequence). The CDR3 DNA sequence: TGTGCCAGCAGCATACAAAGAGAGGCAGATACGCAGTATTTT. This encodes CASSIQREADTQYF.

This clonotype was detected a few times. The chain combines TRBV6-6 with TRBJ1-2, with TRBD1 matching over 10 bases. The V segment lost 4 bases and the J segment 7 bases; nucleotides outside the gene matches: 3. Germline V gives CDR1 MNHNY, CDR2 SVGAGI (reference sequence). The CDR3 covers 13 residues. CDR3 region: CASSFGDRGGYTF. Here the CDR3 DNA reads TGTGCCAGCAGTTTCGGGGACAGGGGTGGCTACACCTTC.

This clonotype was seen a single time. The gene calls are TRBV5-1 and TRBJ2-2; TRBD1 might be the D (5 bases). Germline V gene lookup returns CDR1 SGHRS and CDR2 YFSETQ. The CDR3 spans 16 residues. Trimming pared 0 bases from V and 6 bases from J, leaving 15 bases between. CDR3 in DNA: TGCGCCAGCAGCTTGGCCAGCCCAGGGTTTGCCGGGGAGCTGTTTTTT. This gives the protein CASSLASPGFAGELFF. Supplemented by reference TRBV5-1 and TRBJ2-2, the full variable domain reads KAGVTQTPRYLIKTRGQQVTLSCSPISGHRSVSWYQQTPGQGLQFLFEYFSETQRNKGNFPGRFSGRQFSNSRSEMNVSTLELGDSALYLCASSLASPGFAGELFFGEGSRLTVL.

The chain links TRBV4-1 to TRBJ2-7; TRBD1 might be the D (5 bases). CDR3 length equals 15 residues. Germline V gene lookup returns CDR1 MGHRA and CDR2 YSYEKL. V was pared by 1 base and J by 6 bases, with 16 bases between. The DNA of the CDR3 is TGCGCCAGCAGCCAAGTATGGGGCTCCCGTGGCGAGCAGTACTTC. Translating it yields CASSQVWGSRGEQYF.